The clone carrying this T cell receptor beta chain was observed a single time. The antigen remains undetermined. The PCR used 60 Vbeta and 13 Jbeta primers. Libraries were prepared by immunoSEQ multiplex PCR; TCRdb keeps only in-frame clonotypes and omits some of them. The sample has around 140,000 clones, approximately 65% seen once. The sample is drawn from a study of cytomegalovirus exposure and HLA in healthy donors. V shed 1 base and J shed 9 bases, with 10 bases lying between them. The CDR3 has 13 amino acids. CDR1 is SGHDN and CDR2 is FVKESK in the germline V gene. Study findings and constraints: Trimming of TCR beta V- and J-genes showed a link, identified in a later analysis, to a missense DCLRE1C variant. Donors belonging to an Asian-associated ancestry cluster reportedly showed fewer N-insertions in productive TCRs than the approximately 640-donor mean, according to what a later analysis found.

This sequence was found in an older woman in good health and CMV-seronegative. Sequenced sample: PBMCs. V is TRBV14 and J is TRBJ2-1; no definite D call. Here the CDR3 DNA reads TGTGCCAGCAGCCAAGGGGCCATACCTGAGCAGTTCTTC. It specifies CASSQGAIPEQFF.